Shown below are 9 T cell receptor beta chains from a single sample sequenced in a study of PD-1 blockade in classical Hodgkin lymphoma. Measured with immunoSEQ multiplex PCR; TCRdb has only the in-frame clones, and not every one. Of about 22,000 clones listed, 72% are singletons. Time point given: cycle 4 day 1 (C4D1), after five to seven weeks of nivolumab. Autologous stem cell transplantation was followed by relapse in every patient, and brentuximab vedotin exposure varied. CD4+ T cells were purified from thawed PBMCs by magnetic negative selection. The source material was CD4+ T cells from blood, sampled before the fourth cycle of nivolumab. These TCRs come from a human donor with classical Hodgkin lymphoma.

The chain combines TRBV4-3 with TRBJ2-7; D uncertain. Deletions cut 0 bases from V and 7 bases from J, with 10 bases between. This CDR3 spans 13 amino acids. CDR1 is LGHNA and CDR2 is YSLEER in the germline V gene. CDR3 region: CASSQDGTAEQYF. The CDR3 nucleotides read TGCGCCAGCAGCCAAGACGGCACCGCGGAGCAGTACTTC.

This chain links TRBV19 with TRBJ2-5, with D perhaps matching TRBD1 or TRBD2 (5 bases each). CDR1 LNHDA and CDR2 SQIVND come from the germline V gene (reference sequence). V was shortened by 8 bases and J by 5 bases, with 24 bases between the two germline ends. This CDR3 region has 16 residues. As DNA, the CDR3 is TGTGCCAGTTCCTGGGACCCGATGAGGGCGGCCGAGACCCAGTACTTC. Translating it yields CASSWDPMRAAETQYF. Complete variable domain (other parts from reference TRBV19 and TRBJ2-5): DGGITQSPKYLFRKEGQNVTLSCEQNLNHDAMYWYRQDPGQGLRLIYYSQIVNDFQKGDIAEGYSVSREKKESFPLTVTSAQKNPTAFYLCASSWDPMRAAETQYFGPGTRLLVL.

This chain joins TRBV5-6 and TRBJ2-7, with 8 bases identical to TRBD1. Trimming removed 1 base from V and 3 bases from J; junction bases left unmatched: 3. This CDR3 region has 14 residues. Germline lookup yields CDR1 SGHDT and CDR2 YYEEEE. CDR3 loop: CASSLLTGDYEQYF. The CDR3 DNA sequence: TGTGCCAGCAGCTTGTTGACAGGGGACTACGAGCAGTACTTC.

This clone has only a few counts. This rearrangement joins TRBV30 to TRBJ1-3; a possible D gene is TRBD1 (6 bases). The CDR3 covers 15 residues. The V gene lost 2 bases and the J gene lost 0 bases, with 11 bases spanning the gap. Germline lookup yields CDR1 GTSNPN and CDR2 SVGIG (reference sequence). CDR3 DNA sequence: TGTGCCTGGAGTAGGTTGGGGGCCTCTGGAAACACCATATATTTT. Translating it yields CAWSRLGASGNTIYF.

This sequence joins TRBV27 and TRBJ1-2; 7 bases align to TRBD1. The CDR3 consists of 14 residues. Looked up from germline, CDR1 is MNHEY and CDR2 is SMNVEV (reference sequence). The V segment lost 6 bases and the J segment 3 bases; nucleotides outside the gene matches: 7. This chain's CDR3 is CASRGTVGDYGYTF. Here the CDR3 DNA reads TGTGCCAGCAGAGGGACAGTGGGGGACTATGGCTACACCTTC.

This chain connects TRBV5-4 to TRBJ2-2; a possible D gene is TRBD1 (5 bases). The CDR3 covers 15 residues. CDR1 is SGHNT, CDR2 YYREEE, per germline (reference sequence). The V and J ends lost 4 bases and 2 bases respectively, with 12 bases between them. CDR3 protein: CASSPRVSNTGELFF. For the CDR3, the DNA is TGTGCCAGCAGCCCCAGGGTCAGTAACACCGGGGAGCTGTTTTTT.

This chain joins TRBV2 and TRBJ1-2, with 7 bases lining up with TRBD1. The V gene's germline CDR1 is SNHLY and CDR2 FYNNEI. Trimming cost V 9 bases and J 4 bases; bases outside gene matches: 14. This CDR3 is built from 15 residues. In nucleotides, the CDR3 is TGTGCCAGTATTCCCGGACAGGCCATGTTCTATGGCTACACCTTC. Residues: CASIPGQAMFYGYTF.

The chain recombines TRBV19 with TRBJ2-7, with 8 bases matching TRBD1. Germline V CDR1 and CDR2: LNHDA, SQIVND (reference sequence). The CDR3 has 12 amino acids. The trim removed 3 bases at V and 9 bases at J, leaving 4 bases unmatched. The CDR3 spells CASSMKQGVQYF. As DNA, the CDR3 is TGTGCCAGTAGTATGAAACAGGGGGTGCAGTACTTC.

J is TRBJ2-3 and V is TRBV7-2; maybe TRBD2 (6 bases). This CDR3 region has 15 residues. Germline assignment: CDR1 SGHTA and CDR2 FQGNSA. V lost 3 bases, J lost 1 base, and 11 bases lay in between. CDR3 protein: CASSLGLRGTDTQYF. CDR3 sequence (DNA): TGTGCCAGCAGCTTGGGACTCCGGGGCACAGATACGCAGTATTTT.